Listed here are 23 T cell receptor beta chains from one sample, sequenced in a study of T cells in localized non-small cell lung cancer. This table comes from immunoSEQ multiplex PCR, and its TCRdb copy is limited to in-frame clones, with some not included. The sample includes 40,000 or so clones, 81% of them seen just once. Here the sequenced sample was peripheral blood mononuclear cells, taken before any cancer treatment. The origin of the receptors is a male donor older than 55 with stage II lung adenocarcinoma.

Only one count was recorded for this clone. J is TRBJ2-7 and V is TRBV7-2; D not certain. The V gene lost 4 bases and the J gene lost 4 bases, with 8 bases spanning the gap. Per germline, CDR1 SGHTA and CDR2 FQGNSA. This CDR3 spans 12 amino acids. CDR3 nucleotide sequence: TGTGCCAGCAGCTGGGATCATTACGAGCAGTACTTC. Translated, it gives CASSWDHYEQYF.

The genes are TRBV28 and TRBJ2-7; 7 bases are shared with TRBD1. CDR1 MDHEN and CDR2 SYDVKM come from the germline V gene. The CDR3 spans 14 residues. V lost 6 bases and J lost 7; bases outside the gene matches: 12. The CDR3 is CASSLTGTFGEQYF. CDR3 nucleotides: TGTGCCAGCAGCCTGACAGGGACCTTTGGAGAGCAGTACTTC.

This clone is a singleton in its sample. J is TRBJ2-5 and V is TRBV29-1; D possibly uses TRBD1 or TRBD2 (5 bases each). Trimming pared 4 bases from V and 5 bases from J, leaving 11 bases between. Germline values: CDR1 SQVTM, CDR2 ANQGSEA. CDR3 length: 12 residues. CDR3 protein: CSVVGGGETQYF. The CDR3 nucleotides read TGCAGCGTTGTTGGGGGTGGGGAGACCCAGTACTTC.

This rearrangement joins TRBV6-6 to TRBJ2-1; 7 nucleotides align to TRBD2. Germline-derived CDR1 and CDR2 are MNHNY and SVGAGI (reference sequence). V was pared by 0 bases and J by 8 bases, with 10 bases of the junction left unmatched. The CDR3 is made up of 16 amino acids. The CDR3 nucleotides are TGTGCCAGCAGTTACTCGACAGCGGGAATGAGGTATGAGCAGTTCTTC. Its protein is CASSYSTAGMRYEQFF.

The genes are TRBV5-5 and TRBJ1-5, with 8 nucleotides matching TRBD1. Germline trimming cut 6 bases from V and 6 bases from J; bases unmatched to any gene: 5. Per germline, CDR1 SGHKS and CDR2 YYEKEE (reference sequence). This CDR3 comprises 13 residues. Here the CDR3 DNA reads TGTGCCAGCACAGGGGGCTTAGGTCAGCCCCAGCATTTT. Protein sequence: CASTGGLGQPQHF.

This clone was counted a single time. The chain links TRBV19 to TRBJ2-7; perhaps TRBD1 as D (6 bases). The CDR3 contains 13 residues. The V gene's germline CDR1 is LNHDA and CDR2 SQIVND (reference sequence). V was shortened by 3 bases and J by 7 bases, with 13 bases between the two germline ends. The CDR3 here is CASSIKQGREQYF. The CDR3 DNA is TGTGCCAGTAGTATCAAACAGGGAAGGGAGCAGTACTTC.

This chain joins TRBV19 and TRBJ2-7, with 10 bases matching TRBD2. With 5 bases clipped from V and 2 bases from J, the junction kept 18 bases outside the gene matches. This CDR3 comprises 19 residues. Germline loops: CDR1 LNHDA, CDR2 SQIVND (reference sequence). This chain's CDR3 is CASSPYSGTSASGAYEQYF. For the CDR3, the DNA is TGTGCCAGTAGTCCATATTCCGGGACTAGCGCGAGTGGGGCCTACGAGCAGTACTTC.

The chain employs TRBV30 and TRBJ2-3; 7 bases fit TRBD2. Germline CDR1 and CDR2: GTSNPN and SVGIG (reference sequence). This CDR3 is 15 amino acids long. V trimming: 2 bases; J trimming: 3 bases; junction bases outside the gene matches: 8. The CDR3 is CAWSKAGDSTDTQYF. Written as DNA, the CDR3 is TGTGCCTGGAGTAAGGCGGGAGATTCGACAGATACGCAGTATTTT.

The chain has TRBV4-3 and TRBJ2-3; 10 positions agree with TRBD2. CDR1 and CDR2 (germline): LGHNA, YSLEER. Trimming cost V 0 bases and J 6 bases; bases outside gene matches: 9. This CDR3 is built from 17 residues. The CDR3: CASSQDLSGRAVDTQYF. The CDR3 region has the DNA TGCGCCAGCAGCCAAGATTTAAGCGGGAGGGCCGTCGATACGCAGTATTTT.

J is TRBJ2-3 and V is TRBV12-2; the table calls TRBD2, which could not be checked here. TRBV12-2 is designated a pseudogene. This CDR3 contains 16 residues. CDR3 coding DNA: TGTGCAAGTCGCTTACCATGGGGAGGGATCACATATACGCAGTATTTT. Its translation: CASRLPWGGITYTQYF.

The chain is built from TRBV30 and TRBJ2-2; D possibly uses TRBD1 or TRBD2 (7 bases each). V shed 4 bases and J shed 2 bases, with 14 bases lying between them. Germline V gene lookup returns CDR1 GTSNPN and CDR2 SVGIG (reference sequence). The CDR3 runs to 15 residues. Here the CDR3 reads CAWIGGTDNTGELFF. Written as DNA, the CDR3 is TGTGCCTGGATCGGGGGGACAGACAACACCGGGGAGCTGTTTTTT.

The CDR3 DNA follows: TGTGCCAGCAGCCTCAGGGATAGCAATCAGCCCCAGCATTTT. The encoded protein is CASSLRDSNQPQHF. This chain links TRBV7-8 with TRBJ1-5; D is possibly TRBD1 (5 bases). Trimming stripped 5 bases from V and 0 bases from J, with 8 bases between. The germline V gene encodes CDR1 SGHVS and CDR2 FQNEAQ. CDR3 size: 14 residues.

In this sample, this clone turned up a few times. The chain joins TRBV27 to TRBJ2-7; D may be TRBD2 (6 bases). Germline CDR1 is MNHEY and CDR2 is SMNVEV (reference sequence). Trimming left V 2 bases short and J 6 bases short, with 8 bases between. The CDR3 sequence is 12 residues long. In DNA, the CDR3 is TGTGCCAGCAGTTTAATCGGGAGCGAGCAGTACTTC. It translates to CASSLIGSEQYF.

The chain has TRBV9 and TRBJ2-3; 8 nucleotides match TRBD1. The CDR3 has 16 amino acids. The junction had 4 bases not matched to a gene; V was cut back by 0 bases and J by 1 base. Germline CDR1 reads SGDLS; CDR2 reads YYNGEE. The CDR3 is CASSVAGGRGTDTQYF. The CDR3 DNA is TGTGCCAGCAGCGTAGCAGGGGGCAGGGGCACAGATACGCAGTATTTT.

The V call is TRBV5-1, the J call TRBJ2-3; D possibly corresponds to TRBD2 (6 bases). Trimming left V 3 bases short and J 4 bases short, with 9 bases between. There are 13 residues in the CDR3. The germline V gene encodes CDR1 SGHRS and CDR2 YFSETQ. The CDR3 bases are TGCGCCAGCAGCTCGCCTAGCGCAGATACGCAGTATTTT. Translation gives CASSSPSADTQYF. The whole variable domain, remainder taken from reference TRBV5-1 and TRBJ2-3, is KAGVTQTPRYLIKTRGQQVTLSCSPISGHRSVSWYQQTPGQGLQFLFEYFSETQRNKGNFPGRFSGRQFSNSRSEMNVSTLELGDSALYLCASSSPSADTQYFGPGTRLTVL.

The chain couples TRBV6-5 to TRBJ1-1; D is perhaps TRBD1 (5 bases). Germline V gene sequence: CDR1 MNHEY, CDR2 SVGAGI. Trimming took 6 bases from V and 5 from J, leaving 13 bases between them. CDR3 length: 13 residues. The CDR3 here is CASSPLGRTEAFF. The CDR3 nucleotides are TGTGCCAGCAGCCCCCTGGGACGGACTGAAGCTTTCTTT.

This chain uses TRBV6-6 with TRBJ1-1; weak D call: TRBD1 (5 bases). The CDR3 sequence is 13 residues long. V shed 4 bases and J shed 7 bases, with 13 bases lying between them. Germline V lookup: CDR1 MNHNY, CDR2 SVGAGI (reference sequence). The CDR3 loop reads CASSFVPGGEAFF. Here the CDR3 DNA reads TGTGCCAGCAGTTTCGTACCGGGGGGTGAAGCTTTCTTT.

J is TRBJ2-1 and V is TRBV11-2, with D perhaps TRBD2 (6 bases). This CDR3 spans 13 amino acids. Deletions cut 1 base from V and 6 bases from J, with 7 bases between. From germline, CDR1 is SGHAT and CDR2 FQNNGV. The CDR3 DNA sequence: TGTGCCAGCAGCTTAGTAGCGGCCAATGAGCAGTTCTTC. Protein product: CASSLVAANEQFF. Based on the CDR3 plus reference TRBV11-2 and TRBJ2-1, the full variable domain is EAGVAQSPRYKIIEKRQSVAFWCNPISGHATLYWYQQILGQGPKLLIQFQNNGVVDDSQLPKDRFSAERLKGVDSTLKIQPAKLEDSAVYLCASSLVAANEQFFGPGTRLTVL.

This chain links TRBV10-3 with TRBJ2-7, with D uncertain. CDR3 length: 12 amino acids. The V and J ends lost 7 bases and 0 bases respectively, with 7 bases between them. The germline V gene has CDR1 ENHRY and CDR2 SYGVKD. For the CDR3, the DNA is TGTGCCATCAAAGGCAGCTCCTACGAGCAGTACTTC. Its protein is CAIKGSSYEQYF.

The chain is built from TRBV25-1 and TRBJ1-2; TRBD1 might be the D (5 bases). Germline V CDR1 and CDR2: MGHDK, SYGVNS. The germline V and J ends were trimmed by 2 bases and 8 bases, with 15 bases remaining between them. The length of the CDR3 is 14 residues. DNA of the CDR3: TGTGCCAGCAGTGAAGGAAACCCCTGGGGGGGCTACACCTTC. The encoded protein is CASSEGNPWGGYTF.

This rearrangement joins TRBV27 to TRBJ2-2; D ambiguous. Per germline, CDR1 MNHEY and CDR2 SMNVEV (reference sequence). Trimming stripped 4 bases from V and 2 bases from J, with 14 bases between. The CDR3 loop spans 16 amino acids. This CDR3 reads CASSSPVGLNTGELFF. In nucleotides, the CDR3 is TGTGCCAGCAGTTCTCCGGTCGGCCTAAACACCGGGGAGCTGTTTTTT.

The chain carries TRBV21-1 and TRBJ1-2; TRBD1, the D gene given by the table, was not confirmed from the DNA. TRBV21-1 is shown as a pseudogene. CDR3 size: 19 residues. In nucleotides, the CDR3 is TGTGCCAGCAGCGTACCACCGACAGGGGTGAAACATACTAACTATGGCTACACCTTC. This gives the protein CASSVPPTGVKHTNYGYTF.

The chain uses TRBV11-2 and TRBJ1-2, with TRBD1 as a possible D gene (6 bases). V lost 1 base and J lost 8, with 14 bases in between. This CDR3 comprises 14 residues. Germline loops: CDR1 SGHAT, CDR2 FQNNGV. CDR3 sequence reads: CASSLGGPVRGYTF. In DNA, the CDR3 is TGTGCCAGCAGCTTAGGGGGGCCAGTTCGCGGCTACACCTTC.